This T cell receptor (beta chain) was sequenced for a study of identical twins. The CDR3 has 16 amino acids. The V gene's germline CDR1 is DFQATT and CDR2 SNEGSKA (reference sequence). The ends were cut back, 3 bases at V and 8 bases at J, with 23 bases in the middle. This clonotype occurred a few times. TCRdb called the 5' RACE reads again in MiXCR, with one record for every CDR3 protein. Counted here are over 200,000 distinct CDR3 sequences, 5.5% to 7.5% occurring once; the ten biggest clones make up approximately 14%. This sample also belongs to another study, concerning T cells expressing NK-cell markers.

The sequenced material came from CD8+ T cells sorted from blood. This chain uses TRBV20-1 with TRBJ2-1, with a tentative D call TRBD1 (6 bases). The TCR comes from a woman under 30 in good health. The CDR3: CSASIGWDIGPYEQFF. The CDR3, as DNA: TGCAGTGCTAGTATAGGGTGGGACATAGGGCCGTATGAGCAGTTCTTC.